The 27 T cell receptor beta chains below all came from one sample that was sequenced in a study of T cells after posttransplantation cyclophosphamide (dated by TCRdb to about 2016). Libraries were constructed by the immunoSEQ multiplex PCR assay. Held by TCRdb, this immuneACCESS table contains in-frame sequences only and omits some clones. Under half of the omission traces to an unresolved V gene where checked; the cause of the rest is unknown. The sample table records some 13,000 clones; under 85% of these occur just once. Of the sample, around 1.2% is held by the ten largest clones. The sequenced sample was memory CD4+ T cells sorted from PBMCs. These receptor sequences come from a man between 50 and 59 years old.

V usage is TRBV15 and J usage is TRBJ1-5; 7 nucleotides line up with TRBD1. The CDR3 consists of 14 residues. Germline V lookup: CDR1 LNHNV, CDR2 YYDKDF (reference sequence). V lost 3 bases to trimming and J lost 9 bases; unmatched junction nucleotides: 8. The CDR3 DNA reads TGTGCCACCAGCAGCGGACAGGATCACCGGCCCCAGCATTTT. Protein: CATSSGQDHRPQHF. Together with reference TRBV15 and TRBJ1-5, the CDR3 gives the full variable domain: DAMVIQNPRYQVTQFGKPVTLSCSQTLNHNVMYWYQQKSSQAPKLLFHYYDKDFNNEADTPDNFQSRRPNTSFCFLDIRSPGLGDTAMYLCATSSGQDHRPQHFGDGTRLSIL.

This chain joins TRBV2 and TRBJ1-4; D ambiguous. Trimming pared 3 bases from V and 8 bases from J, leaving 13 bases between. From germline, CDR1 is SNHLY and CDR2 FYNNEI. CDR3 length: 14 amino acids. CDR3 nucleotides: TGTGCCAGCAGTGACCGGGAATGGAACGAAAAACTGTTTTTT. Translation gives CASSDREWNEKLFF.

The chain has TRBV5-4 and TRBJ2-2; D is ambiguous. There are 14 residues in the CDR3. Trimming removed 6 bases from V and 0 bases from J, with 9 bases in between. The germline V gene encodes CDR1 SGHNT and CDR2 YYREEE (reference sequence). CDR3 protein: CASTSQANTGELFF. CDR3 coding DNA: TGTGCCAGCACCTCCCAGGCGAACACCGGGGAGCTGTTTTTT.

This chain connects TRBV30 to TRBJ1-2, with unresolved D. The germline gives CDR1 GTSNPN, CDR2 SVGIG (reference sequence). The CDR3 extends over 13 amino acids. V was clipped by 5 bases and J by 4 bases, with 14 bases between them. DNA for the CDR3: TGTGCCTGGGCCCTGACCGGGAGCTATGGCTACACCTTC. It translates to CAWALTGSYGYTF.

The genes are TRBV4-1 and TRBJ2-3; TRBD2 agrees at 13 bases. The germline gives CDR1 MGHRA, CDR2 YSYEKL. This CDR3 has 16 amino acids. V dropped 3 bases and J dropped 4; count of bases not matched to a gene: 4. Here the CDR3 reads CASSHITSGGADTQYF. CDR3 bases: TGCGCCAGCAGCCACATCACTAGCGGGGGGGCAGATACGCAGTATTTT.

A single count supports this clone. The chain carries TRBV19 and TRBJ1-2; possible D gene TRBD1, 6 bases. The CDR3 sequence is 13 residues long. Trimming shortened V by 7 bases and J by 6 bases, and 15 bases separated the two germline ends. CDR1 LNHDA and CDR2 SQIVND come from the germline V gene (reference sequence). The chain's CDR3 is CASKYRDTDGYTF. The CDR3 region has the DNA TGTGCCAGTAAATACCGGGACACCGATGGCTACACCTTC.

The rearrangement uses TRBV6-5 and TRBJ1-5, with 9 bases aligning to TRBD1. V gave up 6 bases and J gave up 11 bases; unmatched junction bases: 14. Germline assignment: CDR1 MNHEY and CDR2 SVGAGI. The CDR3 sequence is 15 residues long. CDR3 DNA: TGTGCCAGCAGAACCGGGACAGGGCCCTCAGAGGCCCAGCATTTT. Translation: CASRTGTGPSEAQHF.

This clone was found once. The chain couples TRBV28 to TRBJ2-5; TRBD2 agrees at 13 bases. This CDR3 contains 17 residues. V lost 5 bases and J lost 2; bases outside the gene matches: 8. Germline V gene sequence: CDR1 MDHEN, CDR2 SYDVKM. The CDR3 reads CASSAGLAGRVQETQYF. The CDR3 bases are TGTGCCAGCAGTGCGGGACTAGCGGGGAGGGTGCAAGAGACCCAGTACTTC.

The rearrangement joins TRBV12-5 to TRBJ2-7, with TRBD2 as a possible D gene (6 bases). The CDR3 is 14 residues long. The germline V and J ends were trimmed by 6 bases and 4 bases, with 16 bases remaining between them. Germline V CDR1 and CDR2: LGHNT, FRNRAP. The chain's CDR3 is CASGRGTGEYEQYF. The DNA for the CDR3 is TGTGCTAGTGGACGCGGGACGGGGGAATACGAGCAGTACTTC.

The rearrangement joins TRBV2 to TRBJ1-2; maybe TRBD1 (5 bases). Germline CDR1 SNHLY, CDR2 FYNNEI. Trimming shortened V by 4 bases and J by 4 bases, and 10 bases separated the two germline ends. The CDR3 extends over 13 amino acids. The CDR3 loop reads CASSAQGSYGYTF. The CDR3 DNA follows: TGTGCCAGCAGTGCCCAGGGAAGCTATGGCTACACCTTC.

CDR3 DNA: TGTGCCAGCAGCTTAGAGGTGCTCAGCTCCTACGAGCAGTACTTC. Translation: CASSLEVLSSYEQYF. This rearrangement joins TRBV11-2 to TRBJ2-7; no clear D. The germline V and J ends were trimmed by 0 bases and 0 bases, with 9 bases remaining between them. Per germline, CDR1 SGHAT and CDR2 FQNNGV. This CDR3 contains 15 residues.

The gene calls are TRBV2 and TRBJ1-5, with D maybe TRBD1 (6 bases). CDR1 SNHLY and CDR2 FYNNEI come from the germline V gene. The CDR3 runs to 16 residues. Trimming pared 1 base from V and 6 bases from J, leaving 16 bases between. The chain's CDR3 is CASSEVLGGRSQPQHF. CDR3 nucleotides: TGTGCCAGCAGTGAAGTGTTAGGGGGTAGGAGTCAGCCCCAGCATTTT. Variable domain in full (rest from reference TRBV2 and TRBJ1-5): EPEVTQTPSHQVTQMGQEVILRCVPISNHLYFYWYRQILGQKVEFLVSFYNNEISEKSEIFDDQFSVERPDGSNFTLKIRSTKLEDSAMYFCASSEVLGGRSQPQHFGDGTRLSIL.

The genes are TRBV14 and TRBJ2-5, with 10 bases matching TRBD1. The CDR3 has 15 amino acids. Germline CDR1 SGHDN, CDR2 FVKESK. Trimming took 5 bases from V and 5 from J; bases not matched to a gene: 8. CDR3 region: CASSTDRGRWETQYF. The CDR3 DNA follows: TGTGCCAGCAGCACAGACAGGGGGCGCTGGGAGACCCAGTACTTC.

There are a few counts of this clone. The chain carries TRBV7-9 and TRBJ2-1; 12 nucleotides agree with TRBD2. There are 18 residues in the CDR3. J was trimmed by 7 bases and V by 5 bases; bases with no gene match: 15. Germline V gene lookup returns CDR1 SEHNR and CDR2 FQNEAQ (reference sequence). CDR3 residues: CASSPPFRLAGVRNEQFF. The CDR3 bases are TGTGCCAGCAGCCCACCGTTTAGACTAGCGGGAGTTCGTAATGAGCAGTTCTTC.

J is TRBJ2-5 and V is TRBV7-9; no reliable D call. The CDR3 loop spans 12 amino acids. Per germline, CDR1 SEHNR and CDR2 FQNEAQ (reference sequence). The ends were cut back, 0 bases at V and 10 bases at J, with 9 bases in the middle. CDR3: CASSLASSRQYF. CDR3 nucleotide sequence: TGTGCCAGCAGCTTAGCGTCTAGTCGCCAGTACTTC.

The count of this clone is one. V and J are TRBV11-3 and TRBJ2-1; 10 nucleotides align to TRBD2. V gave up 4 bases and J gave up 8 bases; unmatched junction bases: 8. Germline V gene sequence: CDR1 SGHNT, CDR2 YENEEA. The CDR3 has 15 residues. The CDR3, as DNA: TGTGCCAGCAGCTCCGAGCGGGAGGGCCGTTATGAGCAGTTCTTC. Translation gives CASSSEREGRYEQFF.

V is TRBV5-1 and J is TRBJ1-2; D call uncertain. V lost 4 bases and J lost 2, with 9 bases in between. Germline V CDR1 and CDR2: SGHRS, YFSETQ. This CDR3 spans 13 amino acids. This CDR3 reads CASSNSENYGYTF. CDR3 sequence (DNA): TGCGCCAGCAGCAATTCAGAAAACTATGGCTACACCTTC.

Written as DNA, the CDR3 is TGTGCCAGCTCACTAAACGCGGACTCGACAACCCGGCGGTACTTC. It is translated as CASSLNADSTTRRYF. V usage is TRBV18 and J usage is TRBJ2-7; D may be TRBD2 (5 bases). The V and J ends lost 4 bases and 12 bases respectively, with 25 bases between them. Looked up from germline, CDR1 is KGHSH and CDR2 is LQKENI. This CDR3 has 15 amino acids.

This clone was detected only a few times. The V gene is TRBV13, the J gene TRBJ2-7; 8 bases fit TRBD2. The V gene's germline CDR1 is PRHDT and CDR2 FYEKMQ (reference sequence). There are 15 residues in the CDR3. Trimming removed 2 bases from V and 4 bases from J; junction bases left unmatched: 7. The CDR3 sequence: CASSLSGGPQYEQYF. DNA of the CDR3: TGTGCCAGCAGCTTATCGGGGGGGCCTCAGTACGAGCAGTACTTC.

This chain connects TRBV18 to TRBJ1-4, with 11 bases that match TRBD1. Losses at the gene ends were 1 base for V and 0 bases for J; bases not matched to a gene: 7. There are 19 residues in the CDR3. CDR1 KGHSH and CDR2 LQKENI come from the germline V gene. The DNA for the CDR3 is TGTGCCAGCTCACCACTATGGACAGGGGGCTTCGCAACTAATGAAAAACTGTTTTTT. This encodes CASSPLWTGGFATNEKLFF. Based on the CDR3 plus reference TRBV18 and TRBJ1-4, the full variable domain is NAGVMQNPRHLVRRRGQEARLRCSPMKGHSHVYWYRQLPEEGLKFMVYLQKENIIDESGMPKERFSAEFPKEGPSILRIQQVVRGDSAAYFCASSPLWTGGFATNEKLFFGSGTQLSVL.

This clone has a single count. V is TRBV19 and J is TRBJ2-7; 7 bases match TRBD1. The CDR3 consists of 15 residues. Germline lookup yields CDR1 LNHDA and CDR2 SQIVND (reference sequence). Trimming took 6 bases from V and 2 from J; bases not matched to a gene: 10. The CDR3 loop reads CASRGGAGFAYEQYF. The CDR3 nucleotides read TGTGCCAGTAGAGGGGGCGCAGGGTTTGCCTACGAGCAGTACTTC. The variable domain in full, with the rest retrieved from reference TRBV19 and TRBJ2-7, is DGGITQSPKYLFRKEGQNVTLSCEQNLNHDAMYWYRQDPGQGLRLIYYSQIVNDFQKGDIAEGYSVSREKKESFPLTVTSAQKNPTAFYLCASRGGAGFAYEQYFGPGTRLTVT.

The genes are TRBV27 and TRBJ1-2; D not certain. Germline lookup yields CDR1 MNHEY and CDR2 SMNVEV (reference sequence). The CDR3 consists of 13 residues. Trimming cost V 8 bases and J 8 bases, with 18 bases left between them. The CDR3 sequence: CASRSMGRGGYTF. In nucleotides, the CDR3 is TGTGCCAGCCGATCGATGGGTAGAGGCGGCTACACCTTC.

The J gene is TRBJ2-2, the V gene TRBV5-4, with 16 bases aligning to TRBD2. The CDR3 is 19 residues long. Germline V gene lookup returns CDR1 SGHNT and CDR2 YYREEE (reference sequence). V lost 4 bases to trimming and J lost 1 base; unmatched junction nucleotides: 7. The CDR3 sequence: CASSPGLAGGSRNTGELFF. The DNA for the CDR3 is TGTGCCAGCAGCCCGGGACTAGCGGGAGGGTCGAGGAACACCGGGGAGCTGTTTTTT.

This chain links TRBV7-9 with TRBJ1-1; the match to TRBD1 covers 7 bases. This CDR3 has 15 amino acids. CDR1 and CDR2 from the germline V gene are SEHNR and FQNEAQ (reference sequence). Trimming removed 2 bases from V and 1 base from J; junction bases left unmatched: 4. This CDR3 is CASSLTGAKNTEAFF. The CDR3 coding sequence is TGTGCCAGCAGCTTAACAGGGGCTAAGAACACTGAAGCTTTCTTT.

The chain recombines TRBV30 with TRBJ1-1; D gene ambiguous. V dropped 5 bases and J dropped 4 bases, with 14 bases sitting between them. The CDR3 covers 13 residues. Per the germline V gene, CDR1 is GTSNPN and CDR2 is SVGIG (reference sequence). CDR3 sequence (DNA): TGTGCCTGGGGCCGACGGCGGGGCACTGAAGCTTTCTTT. Translation: CAWGRRRGTEAFF. Looking up the rest from reference TRBV30 and TRBJ1-1 gives the full variable domain: SQTIHQWPATLVQPVGSPLSLECTVEGTSNPNLYWYRQAAGRGLQLLFYSVGIGQISSEVPQNLSASRPQDRQFILSSKKLLLSDSGFYLCAWGRRRGTEAFFGQGTRLTVV.

The J gene is TRBJ1-6, the V gene TRBV5-1, with D perhaps TRBD1 (6 bases). Germline V gives CDR1 SGHRS, CDR2 YFSETQ. This CDR3 has 15 residues. Trimming removed 5 bases at V and 7 bases at J, with 16 bases between. The CDR3 DNA reads TGCGCCAGCAGTACAACAGGGACGAGCAATTCACCCCTCCACTTT. This codes for CASSTTGTSNSPLHF.

CDR3 sequence reads: CASSFRLAGGMETQYF. CDR3 bases: TGTGCCAGCAGCTTTCGGCTAGCGGGAGGGATGGAGACCCAGTACTTC. The chain links TRBV11-3 to TRBJ2-5; 12 positions match TRBD2. This CDR3 has 16 residues. V lost 3 bases to trimming and J lost 5 bases; unmatched junction nucleotides: 7. Looked up from germline, CDR1 is SGHNT and CDR2 is YENEEA.